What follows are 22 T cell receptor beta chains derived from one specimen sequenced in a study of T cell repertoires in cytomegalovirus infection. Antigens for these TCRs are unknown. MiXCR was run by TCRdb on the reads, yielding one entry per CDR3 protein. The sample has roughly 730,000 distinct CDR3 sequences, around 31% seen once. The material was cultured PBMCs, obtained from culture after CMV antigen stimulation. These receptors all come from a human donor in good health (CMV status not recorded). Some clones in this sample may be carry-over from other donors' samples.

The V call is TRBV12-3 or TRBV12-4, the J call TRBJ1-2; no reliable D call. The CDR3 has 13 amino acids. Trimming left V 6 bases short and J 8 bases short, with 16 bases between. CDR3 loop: CASSPSVGGGYTF. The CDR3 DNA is TGTGCCAGCAGCCCCAGCGTGGGCGGGGGCTACACCTTC.

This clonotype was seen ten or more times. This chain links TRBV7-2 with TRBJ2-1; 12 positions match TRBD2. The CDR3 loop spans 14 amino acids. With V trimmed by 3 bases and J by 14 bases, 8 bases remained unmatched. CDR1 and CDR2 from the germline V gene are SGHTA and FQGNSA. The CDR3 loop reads CASSFRLAGDVEFF. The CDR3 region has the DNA TGTGCCAGCAGCTTTCGACTAGCGGGAGATGTAGAGTTCTTC.

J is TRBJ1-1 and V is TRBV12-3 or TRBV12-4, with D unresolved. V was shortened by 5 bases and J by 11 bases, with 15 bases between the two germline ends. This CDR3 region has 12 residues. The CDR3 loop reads CASSGMEGEAFF. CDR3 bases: TGTGCCAGCAGTGGAATGGAGGGTGAGGCTTTCTTT.

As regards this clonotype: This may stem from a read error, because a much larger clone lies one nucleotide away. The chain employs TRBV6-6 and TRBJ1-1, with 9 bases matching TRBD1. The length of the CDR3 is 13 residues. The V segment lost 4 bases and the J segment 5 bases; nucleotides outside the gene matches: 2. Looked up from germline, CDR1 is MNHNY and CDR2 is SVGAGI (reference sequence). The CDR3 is CASSWDRATEAFF. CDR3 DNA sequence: TGTGCCAGCAGTTGGGACAGGGCAACTGAAGCTTTCTTT.

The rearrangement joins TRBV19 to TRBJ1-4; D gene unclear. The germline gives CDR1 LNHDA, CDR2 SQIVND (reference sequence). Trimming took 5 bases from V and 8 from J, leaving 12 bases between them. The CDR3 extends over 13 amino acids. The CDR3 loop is CASSADFWEKLFF. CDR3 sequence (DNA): TGTGCCAGTAGTGCAGACTTTTGGGAAAAACTGTTTTTT.

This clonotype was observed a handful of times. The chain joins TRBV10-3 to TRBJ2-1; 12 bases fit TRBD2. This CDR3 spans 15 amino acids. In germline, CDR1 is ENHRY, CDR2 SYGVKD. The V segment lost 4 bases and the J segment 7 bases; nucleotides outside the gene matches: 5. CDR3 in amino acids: CAISARLAGDNEQFF. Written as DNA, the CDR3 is TGTGCCATCAGTGCTAGACTAGCGGGGGATAATGAGCAGTTCTTC.

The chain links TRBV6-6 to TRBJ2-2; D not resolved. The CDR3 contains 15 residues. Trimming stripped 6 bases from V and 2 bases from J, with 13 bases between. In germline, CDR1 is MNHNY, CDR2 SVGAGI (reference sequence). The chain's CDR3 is CASSQTQFNTGELFF. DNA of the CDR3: TGTGCCAGCAGCCAGACACAGTTTAACACCGGGGAGCTGTTTTTT.

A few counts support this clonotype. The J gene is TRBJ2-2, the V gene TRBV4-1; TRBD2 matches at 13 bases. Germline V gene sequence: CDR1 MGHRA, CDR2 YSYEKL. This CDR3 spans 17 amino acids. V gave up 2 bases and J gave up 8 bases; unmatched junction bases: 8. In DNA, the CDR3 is TGCGCCAGCAGCCAACCGGGACTAGCGGGATTTAGAGGGGAGCTGTTTTTT. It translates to CASSQPGLAGFRGELFF.

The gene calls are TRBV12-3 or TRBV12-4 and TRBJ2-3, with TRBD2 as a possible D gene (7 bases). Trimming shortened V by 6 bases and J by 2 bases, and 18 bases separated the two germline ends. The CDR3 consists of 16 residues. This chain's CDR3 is CASSPGGGGVTDTQYF. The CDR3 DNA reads TGTGCCAGCAGCCCTGGGGGCGGGGGAGTCACAGATACGCAGTATTTT.

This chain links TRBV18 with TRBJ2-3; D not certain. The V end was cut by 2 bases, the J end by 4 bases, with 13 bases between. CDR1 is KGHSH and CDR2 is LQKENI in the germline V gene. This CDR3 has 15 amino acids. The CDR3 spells CASSPRIGVADTQYF. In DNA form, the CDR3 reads TGTGCCAGCTCACCAAGAATTGGTGTTGCAGATACGCAGTATTTT.

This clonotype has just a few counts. The CDR3 loop reads CATRSGAPLETQYF. DNA for the CDR3: TGTGCCACCCGTAGCGGGGCTCCCTTGGAGACCCAGTACTTC. The chain couples TRBV28 to TRBJ2-5; TRBD2 aligns across 8 bases. From germline, CDR1 is MDHEN and CDR2 SYDVKM. CDR3 length: 14 residues. With 10 bases clipped from V and 5 bases from J, the junction kept 12 bases outside the gene matches. Combining the CDR3 with reference TRBV28 and TRBJ2-5 gives the whole variable domain DVKVTQSSRYLVKRTGEKVFLECVQDMDHENMFWYRQDPGLGLRLIYFSYDVKMKEKGDIPEGYSVSREKKERFSLILESASTNQTSMYLCATRSGAPLETQYFGPGTRLLVL.

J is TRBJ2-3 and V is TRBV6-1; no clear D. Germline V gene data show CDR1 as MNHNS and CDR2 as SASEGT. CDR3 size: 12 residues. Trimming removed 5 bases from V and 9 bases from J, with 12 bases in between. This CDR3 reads CASSPSQDTQYF. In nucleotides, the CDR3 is TGTGCCAGCAGTCCCTCGCAAGACACGCAGTATTTT.

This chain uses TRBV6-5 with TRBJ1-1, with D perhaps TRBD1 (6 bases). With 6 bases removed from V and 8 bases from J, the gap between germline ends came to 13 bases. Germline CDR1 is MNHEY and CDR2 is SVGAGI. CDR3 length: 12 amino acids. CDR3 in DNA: TGTGCCAGCAGGGGACGAGGGGGGGAAGCTTTCTTT. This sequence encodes CASRGRGGEAFF.

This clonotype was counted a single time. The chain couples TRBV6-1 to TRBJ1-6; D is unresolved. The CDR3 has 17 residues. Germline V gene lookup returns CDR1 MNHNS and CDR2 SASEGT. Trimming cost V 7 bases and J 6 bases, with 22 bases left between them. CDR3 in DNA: TGTGCCAGCAACGAGGAACTGAAGGGCAGACTTAATTCACCCCTCCACTTT. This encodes CASNEELKGRLNSPLHF.

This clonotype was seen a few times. CDR3 bases: TGTGCCAGCAGCTTATTTGGTGAGAACCAAGAGACCCAGTACTTC. It is translated as CASSLFGENQETQYF. The genes are TRBV7-2 and TRBJ2-5, with D unresolved. Germline CDR1 and CDR2: SGHTA and FQGNSA. Trimming took off 2 bases at V and 0 bases at J, with 10 bases between the two ends. The CDR3 loop spans 15 amino acids. Combining the CDR3 with reference TRBV7-2 and TRBJ2-5 gives the whole variable domain GAGVSQSPSNKVTEKGKDVELRCDPISGHTALYWYRQSLGQGLEFLIYFQGNSAPDKSGLPSDRFSAERTGGSVSTLTIQRTQQEDSAVYLCASSLFGENQETQYFGPGTRLLVL.

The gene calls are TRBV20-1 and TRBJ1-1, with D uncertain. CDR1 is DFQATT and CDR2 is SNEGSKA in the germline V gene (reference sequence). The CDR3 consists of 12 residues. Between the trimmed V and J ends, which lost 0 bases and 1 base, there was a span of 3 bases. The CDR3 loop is CSARDWNTEAFF. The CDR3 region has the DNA TGCAGTGCTAGAGACTGGAACACTGAAGCTTTCTTT.

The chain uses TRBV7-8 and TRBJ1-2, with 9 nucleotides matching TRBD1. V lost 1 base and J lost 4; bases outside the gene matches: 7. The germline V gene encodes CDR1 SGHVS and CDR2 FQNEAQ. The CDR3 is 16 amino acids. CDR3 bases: TGTGCCAGCAGCTTAGGCGGGACAGGGAGTACCTATGGCTACACCTTC. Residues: CASSLGGTGSTYGYTF.

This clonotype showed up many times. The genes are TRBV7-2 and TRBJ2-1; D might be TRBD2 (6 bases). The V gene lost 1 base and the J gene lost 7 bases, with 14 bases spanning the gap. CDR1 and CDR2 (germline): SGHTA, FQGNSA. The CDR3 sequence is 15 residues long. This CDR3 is CASSLGSGEWNEQFF. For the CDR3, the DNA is TGTGCCAGCAGCTTAGGGTCGGGAGAGTGGAATGAGCAGTTCTTC.

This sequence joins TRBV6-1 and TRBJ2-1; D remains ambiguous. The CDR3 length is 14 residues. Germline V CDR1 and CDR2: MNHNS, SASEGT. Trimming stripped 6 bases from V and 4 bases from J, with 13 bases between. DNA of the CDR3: TGTGCCAGCAGGTCCCGTCTCCGGTACAATGAGCAGTTCTTC. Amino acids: CASRSRLRYNEQFF.

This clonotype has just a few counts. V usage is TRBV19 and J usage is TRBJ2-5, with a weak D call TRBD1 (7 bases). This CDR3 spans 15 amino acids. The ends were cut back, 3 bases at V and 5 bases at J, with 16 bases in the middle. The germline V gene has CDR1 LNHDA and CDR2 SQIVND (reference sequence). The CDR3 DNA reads TGTGCCAGTAGTATTGGAGGGGGCTCTAGGGAGACCCAGTACTTC. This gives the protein CASSIGGGSRETQYF.

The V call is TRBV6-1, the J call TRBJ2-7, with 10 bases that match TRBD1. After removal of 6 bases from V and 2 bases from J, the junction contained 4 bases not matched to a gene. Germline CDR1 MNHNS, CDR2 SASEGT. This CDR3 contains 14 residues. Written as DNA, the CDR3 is TGTGCCAGCAGCAGGACAGGGGGAACCTACGAGCAGTACTTC. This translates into CASSRTGGTYEQYF.

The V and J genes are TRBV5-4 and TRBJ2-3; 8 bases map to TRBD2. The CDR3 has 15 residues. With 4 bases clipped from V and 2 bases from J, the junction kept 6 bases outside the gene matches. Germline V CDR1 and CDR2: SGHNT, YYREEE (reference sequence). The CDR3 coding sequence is TGTGCCAGCAGCCTGCTCGGGAGGGTCACAGATACGCAGTATTTT. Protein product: CASSLLGRVTDTQYF. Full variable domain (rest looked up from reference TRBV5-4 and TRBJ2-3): ETGVTQSPTHLIKTRGQQVTLRCSSQSGHNTVSWYQQALGQGPQFIFQYYREEENGRGNFPPRFSGLQFPNYSSELNVNALELDDSALYLCASSLLGRVTDTQYFGPGTRLTVL.